The table lists the clone carrying this TCR beta chain with many counts. Its antigen is as yet unknown. There were TCR beta CDR3 regions amplified from RNA transcripts. HTBI primers were employed in a first-round RT-PCR of the TCR CDR3. TCRdb re-called the multiplex PCR reads through MiXCR, storing one row per CDR3 protein. The sample carries approximately 600,000 distinct CDR3 sequences, about 16% recorded once. This record comes from a study of T cells in Graves' hyperthyroidism and ophthalmopathy. Study outcomes and limitations: Most expanded thyroid clonotypes above 0.001 also appeared in blood.

Diagnostic decisions used clinical symptoms, serum thyroxine and TRAb, thyroid ultrasound and orbital computed tomography. Source material for PBMCs was 10 ml fresh peripheral blood. This CDR3 has 14 residues. The germline CDR1 and CDR2 sequences are LNHDA and SQIVND (reference sequence). Trimming took off 6 bases at V and 2 bases at J, with 13 bases between the two ends. The sample consisted of blood. The receptor comes from a woman in her twenties or thirties with Graves' hyperthyroidism. The rearrangement uses TRBV19 and TRBJ1-1; D ambiguous. The CDR3 protein is CASSQPAVNTEAFF. CDR3 nucleotide sequence: TGTGCCAGTAGCCAGCCGGCAGTTAACACTGAAGCTTTCTTT.